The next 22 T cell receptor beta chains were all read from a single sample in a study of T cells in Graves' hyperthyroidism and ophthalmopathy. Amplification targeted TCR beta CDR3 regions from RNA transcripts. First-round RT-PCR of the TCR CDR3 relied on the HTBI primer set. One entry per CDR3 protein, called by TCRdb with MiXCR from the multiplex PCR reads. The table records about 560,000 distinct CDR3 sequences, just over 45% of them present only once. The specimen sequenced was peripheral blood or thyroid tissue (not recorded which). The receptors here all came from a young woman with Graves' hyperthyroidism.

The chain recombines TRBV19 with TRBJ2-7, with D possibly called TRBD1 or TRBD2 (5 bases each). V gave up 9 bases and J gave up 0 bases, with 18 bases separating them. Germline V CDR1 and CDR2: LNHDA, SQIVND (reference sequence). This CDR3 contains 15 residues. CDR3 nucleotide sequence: TGTGCCAGCAGCCAAGAGGGGTACAGCTCCTACGAGCAGTACTTC. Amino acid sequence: CASSQEGYSSYEQYF.

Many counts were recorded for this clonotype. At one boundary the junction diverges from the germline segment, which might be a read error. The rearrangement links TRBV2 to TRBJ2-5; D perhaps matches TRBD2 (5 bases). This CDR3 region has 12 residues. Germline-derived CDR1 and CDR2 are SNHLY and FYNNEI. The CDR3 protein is CASVRAQQTQYF. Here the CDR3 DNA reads TGTGCCAGCGTGAGGGCCCAACAGACCCAGTACTTC.

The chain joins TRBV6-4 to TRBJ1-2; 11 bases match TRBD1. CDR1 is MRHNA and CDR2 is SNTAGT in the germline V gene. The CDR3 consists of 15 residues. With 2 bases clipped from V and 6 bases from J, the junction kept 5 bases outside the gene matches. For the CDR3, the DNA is TGTGCCAGCAGTGACCCCCGGACAGGGGGCGATGGCTACACCTTC. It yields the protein CASSDPRTGGDGYTF.

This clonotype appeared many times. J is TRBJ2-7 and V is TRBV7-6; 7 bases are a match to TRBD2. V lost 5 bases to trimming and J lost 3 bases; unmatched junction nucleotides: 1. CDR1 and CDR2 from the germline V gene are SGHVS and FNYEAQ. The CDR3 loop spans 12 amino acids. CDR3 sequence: CASSGRDYEQYF. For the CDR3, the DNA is TGTGCCAGCAGCGGGAGGGACTACGAGCAGTACTTC.

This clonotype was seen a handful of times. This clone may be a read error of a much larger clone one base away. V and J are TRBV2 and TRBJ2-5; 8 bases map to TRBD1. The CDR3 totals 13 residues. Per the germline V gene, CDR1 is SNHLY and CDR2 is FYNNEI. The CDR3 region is CAGSRGLGETQYF. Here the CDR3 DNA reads TGTGCCGGCAGCAGGGGGCTTGGAGAGACCCAGTACTTC.

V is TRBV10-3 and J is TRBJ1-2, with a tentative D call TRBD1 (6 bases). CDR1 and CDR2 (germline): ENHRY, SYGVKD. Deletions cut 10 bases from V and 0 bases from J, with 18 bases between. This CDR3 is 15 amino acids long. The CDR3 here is CASKLTGLANYGYTF. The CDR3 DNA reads TGTGCCAGCAAATTGACAGGATTAGCTAACTATGGCTACACCTTC.

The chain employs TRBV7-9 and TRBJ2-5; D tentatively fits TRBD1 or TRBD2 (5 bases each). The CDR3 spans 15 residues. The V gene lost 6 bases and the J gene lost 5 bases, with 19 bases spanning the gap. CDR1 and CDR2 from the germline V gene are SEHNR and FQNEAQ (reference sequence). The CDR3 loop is CASSYEGDLYETQYF. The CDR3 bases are TGTGCCAGCAGTTACGAAGGGGACCTATACGAGACCCAGTACTTC.

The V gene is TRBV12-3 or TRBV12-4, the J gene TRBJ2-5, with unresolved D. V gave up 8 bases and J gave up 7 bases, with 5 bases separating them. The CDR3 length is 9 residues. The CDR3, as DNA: TGTGCCAGCGCCGGGACCCAGTACTTC. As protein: CASAGTQYF.

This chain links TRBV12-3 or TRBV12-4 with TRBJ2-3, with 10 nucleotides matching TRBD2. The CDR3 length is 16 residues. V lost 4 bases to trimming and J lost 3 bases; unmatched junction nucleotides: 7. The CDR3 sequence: CASSSPAAGGTDTQYF. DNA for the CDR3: TGTGCCAGCAGTTCCCCCGCAGCGGGAGGGACAGATACGCAGTATTTT.

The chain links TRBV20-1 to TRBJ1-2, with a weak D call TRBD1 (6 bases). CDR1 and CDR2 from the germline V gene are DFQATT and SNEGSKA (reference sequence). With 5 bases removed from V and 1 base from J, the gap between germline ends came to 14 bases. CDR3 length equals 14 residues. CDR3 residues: CSAPRDTINYGYTF. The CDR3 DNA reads TGCAGTGCTCCCCGGGACACCATTAACTATGGCTACACCTTC.

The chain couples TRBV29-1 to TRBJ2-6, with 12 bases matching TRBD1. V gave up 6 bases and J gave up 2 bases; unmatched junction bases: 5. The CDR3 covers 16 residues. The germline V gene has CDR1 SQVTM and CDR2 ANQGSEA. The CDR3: CSVGQGANAGANVLTF. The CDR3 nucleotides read TGCAGCGTGGGACAGGGGGCTAATGCTGGGGCCAACGTCCTGACTTTC.

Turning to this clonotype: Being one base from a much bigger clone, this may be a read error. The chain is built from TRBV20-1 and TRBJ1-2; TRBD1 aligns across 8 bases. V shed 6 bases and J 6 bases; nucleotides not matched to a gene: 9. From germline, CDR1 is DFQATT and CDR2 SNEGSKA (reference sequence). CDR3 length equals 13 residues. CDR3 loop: CSALQGETDGYTF. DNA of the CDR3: TGCAGTGCCTTACAGGGGGAGACGGATGGCTACACCTTC.

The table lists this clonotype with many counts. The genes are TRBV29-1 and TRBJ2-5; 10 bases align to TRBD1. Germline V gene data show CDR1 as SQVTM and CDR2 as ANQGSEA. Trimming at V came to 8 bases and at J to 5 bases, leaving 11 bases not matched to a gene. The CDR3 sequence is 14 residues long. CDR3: CSSQEGTGEETQYF. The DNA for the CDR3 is TGCAGCTCTCAGGAGGGGACAGGGGAGGAGACCCAGTACTTC.

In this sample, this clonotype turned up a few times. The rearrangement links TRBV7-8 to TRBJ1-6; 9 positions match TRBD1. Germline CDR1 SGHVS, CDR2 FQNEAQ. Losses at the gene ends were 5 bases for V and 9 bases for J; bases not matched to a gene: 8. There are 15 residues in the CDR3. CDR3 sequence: CASSKTGTGLSPLHF. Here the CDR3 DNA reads TGTGCCAGCAGCAAAACCGGGACAGGGCTTTCACCCCTCCACTTT.

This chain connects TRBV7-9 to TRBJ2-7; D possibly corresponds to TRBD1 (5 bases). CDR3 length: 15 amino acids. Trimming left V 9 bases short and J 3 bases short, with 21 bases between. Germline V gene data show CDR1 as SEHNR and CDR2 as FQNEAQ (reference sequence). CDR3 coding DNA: TGTGCCAGTGGTACACAGGATACTGGGAACTACGAGCAGTACTTC. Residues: CASGTQDTGNYEQYF.

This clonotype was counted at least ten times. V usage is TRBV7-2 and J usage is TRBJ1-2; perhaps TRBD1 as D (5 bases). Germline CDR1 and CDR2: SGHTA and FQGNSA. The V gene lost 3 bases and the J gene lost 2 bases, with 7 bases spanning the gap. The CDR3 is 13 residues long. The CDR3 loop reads CASSLGTNYGYTF. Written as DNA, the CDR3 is TGTGCCAGCAGCTTGGGGACGAACTATGGCTACACCTTC.

The CDR3 here is CSVENSNQPQHF. CDR3 DNA sequence: TGCAGCGTTGAAAATAGCAATCAGCCCCAGCATTTT. V gene TRBV29-1 combines with J gene TRBJ1-5; D is undetermined. The germline gives CDR1 SQVTM, CDR2 ANQGSEA. The CDR3 is made up of 12 amino acids. V was cut by 2 bases and J by 0 bases, with 2 bases left in between.

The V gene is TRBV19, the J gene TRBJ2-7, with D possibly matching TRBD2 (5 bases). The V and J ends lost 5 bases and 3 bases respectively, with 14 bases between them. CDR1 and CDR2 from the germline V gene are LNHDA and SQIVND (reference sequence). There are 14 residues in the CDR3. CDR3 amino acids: CASSGYTGNYEQYF. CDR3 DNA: TGTGCCAGTAGTGGATATACGGGGAACTACGAGCAGTACTTC.

CDR3 sequence: CSAREGSGTLGEQYF. CDR3 coding DNA: TGCAGTGCTAGAGAAGGTAGCGGGACGCTAGGAGAGCAGTACTTC. The V call is TRBV20-1, the J call TRBJ2-7; 8 bases align to TRBD2. The CDR3 loop spans 15 amino acids. Unmatched junction bases numbered 11, after V lost 0 bases and J lost 7 bases. From germline, CDR1 is DFQATT and CDR2 SNEGSKA (reference sequence).

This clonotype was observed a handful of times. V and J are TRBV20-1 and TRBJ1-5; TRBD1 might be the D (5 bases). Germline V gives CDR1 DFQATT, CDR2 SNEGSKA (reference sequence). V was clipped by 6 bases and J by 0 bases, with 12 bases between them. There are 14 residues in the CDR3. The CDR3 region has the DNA TGCAGTGCCCCGACAGAAAATAGCAATCAGCCCCAGCATTTT. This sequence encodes CSAPTENSNQPQHF.

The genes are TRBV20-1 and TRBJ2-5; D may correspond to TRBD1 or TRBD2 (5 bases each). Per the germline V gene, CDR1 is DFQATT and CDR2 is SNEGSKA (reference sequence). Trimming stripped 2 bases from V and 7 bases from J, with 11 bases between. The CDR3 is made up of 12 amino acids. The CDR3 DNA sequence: TGCAGTGCTAGAACCGGGACCAGGACCCAGTACTTC. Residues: CSARTGTRTQYF.

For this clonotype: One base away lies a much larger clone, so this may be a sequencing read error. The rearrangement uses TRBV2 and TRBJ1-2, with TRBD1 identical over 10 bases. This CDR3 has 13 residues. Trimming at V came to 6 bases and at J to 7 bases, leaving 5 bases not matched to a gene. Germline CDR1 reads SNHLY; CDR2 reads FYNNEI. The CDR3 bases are TGTGCCAGCAGGCCCGGGACAGGGGCTGGCTACACCTTC. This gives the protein CASRPGTGAGYTF.